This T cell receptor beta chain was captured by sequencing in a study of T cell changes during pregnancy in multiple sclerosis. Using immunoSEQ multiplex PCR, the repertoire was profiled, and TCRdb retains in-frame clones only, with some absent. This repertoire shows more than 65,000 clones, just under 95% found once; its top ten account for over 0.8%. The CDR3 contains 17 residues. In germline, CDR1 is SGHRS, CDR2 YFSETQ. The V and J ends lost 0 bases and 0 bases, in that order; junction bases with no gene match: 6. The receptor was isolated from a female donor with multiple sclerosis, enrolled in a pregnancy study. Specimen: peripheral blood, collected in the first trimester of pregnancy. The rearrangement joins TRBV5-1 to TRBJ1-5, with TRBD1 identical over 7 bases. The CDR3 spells CASSLGQGGNSNQPQHF. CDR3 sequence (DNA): TGCGCCAGCAGCTTGGGACAGGGAGGAAATAGCAATCAGCCCCAGCATTTT.